The TCR beta chain under discussion was sequenced for a study of control samples from healthy donors and cancer patients. Per the germline V gene, CDR1 is WNHNN and CDR2 is SYGVQD (reference sequence). The CDR3 totals 13 residues. Trimming removed 6 bases from V and 2 bases from J, with 9 bases in between. Libraries were prepared by immunoSEQ multiplex PCR; TCRdb keeps only in-frame clonotypes and omits some of them. In the table there are around 200,000 clones, 85% to 95% of which are singletons. The specimen was blood. This receptor was taken from a man aged 45-60 years in good health. The chain employs TRBV10-1 and TRBJ2-3, with D possibly matching TRBD2 (6 bases). CDR3 sequence reads: CASSGGNTDTQYF. The CDR3 DNA follows: TGCGCCAGCAGCGGGGGAAACACAGATACGCAGTATTTT.